These 27 T cell receptor beta chains came from one sample sequenced in a study of blood T cell repertoires in COVID-19. The protocol was immunoSEQ multiplex PCR, while the TCRdb copy is restricted to in-frame clones and leaves out a portion. The data contain 140,000 to 150,000 clones, 65% to 90% of them singletons. Sequenced: peripheral blood. The receptors originated from a human donor in a cohort sampled during active COVID-19.

The chain recombines TRBV5-4 with TRBJ1-2; D is unclear. V was cut by 1 base and J by 8 bases, with 21 bases left in between. This CDR3 has 16 residues. The germline CDR1 and CDR2 sequences are SGHNT and YYREEE (reference sequence). The CDR3 region is CASSLFAAELARGYTF. CDR3 sequence (DNA): TGTGCCAGCAGCTTGTTCGCTGCTGAACTCGCTAGGGGCTACACCTTC.

V usage is TRBV19 and J usage is TRBJ1-6, with D perhaps TRBD1 (6 bases). Per germline, CDR1 LNHDA and CDR2 SQIVND (reference sequence). Trimming cost V 4 bases and J 7 bases, with 14 bases left between them. There are 15 residues in the CDR3. The CDR3 spells CASSTTGTGNSPLHF. The DNA for the CDR3 is TGTGCCAGTAGTACCACAGGGACCGGGAATTCACCCCTCCACTTT.

The rearrangement links TRBV29-1 to TRBJ1-1; TRBD1 agrees at 9 bases. The CDR3 runs 14 residues. The V gene's germline CDR1 is SQVTM and CDR2 ANQGSEA. The V gene end was trimmed by 5 bases and the J gene end by 3 bases; junction bases not matched to a gene: 7. This CDR3 reads CSVPGTGYDTEAFF. The CDR3 DNA follows: TGCAGCGTTCCCGGGACAGGGTACGACACTGAAGCTTTCTTT.

This chain links TRBV18 with TRBJ2-5; a weak D match, TRBD1 (6 bases). The CDR3 consists of 13 residues. Deletions cut 4 bases from V and 5 bases from J, with 11 bases between. CDR1 is KGHSH and CDR2 is LQKENI in the germline V gene. CDR3 in DNA: TGTGCCAGCTCACAAGGACAGAGTGAGACCCAGTACTTC. This gives the protein CASSQGQSETQYF.

In this sample, this clone turned up a few times. The V and J genes are TRBV19 and TRBJ2-1; D is ambiguous. Trimming shortened V by 4 bases and J by 9 bases, and 7 bases separated the two germline ends. Germline CDR1 LNHDA, CDR2 SQIVND (reference sequence). This CDR3 is 11 amino acids long. The CDR3 protein is CASSTFREQFF. The CDR3 nucleotides are TGTGCCAGTAGTACGTTCCGTGAGCAGTTCTTC.

The V gene is TRBV7-8, the J gene TRBJ1-3; possibly TRBD1 for D (5 bases). V shed 3 bases and J shed 3 bases, with 12 bases lying between them. The CDR3 loop spans 15 amino acids. The germline gives CDR1 SGHVS, CDR2 FQNEAQ. CDR3: CASSLGGSFGNTIYF. CDR3 nucleotides: TGTGCCAGCAGCTTGGGGGGTTCATTTGGAAACACCATATATTTT.

This clone was counted once. This same CDR3 is encoded by further DNA sequences in the sample. V and J are TRBV7-2 and TRBJ2-7, with 11 bases lining up with TRBD1. Germline V CDR1 and CDR2: SGHTA, FQGNSA. The CDR3 is 15 residues long. The V gene end was trimmed by 5 bases and the J gene end by 1 base; junction bases not matched to a gene: 4. This chain's CDR3 is CASSARDRGSYEQYF. Written as DNA, the CDR3 is TGTGCCAGCAGCGCCCGGGACAGGGGGTCCTACGAGCAGTACTTC.

This clone was counted only a few times. This chain uses TRBV9 with TRBJ2-6; 8 bases align to TRBD2. V shed 4 bases, J shed 2 bases, and the junction held 2 bases outside the gene matches. Germline V CDR1 and CDR2: SGDLS, YYNGEE. The CDR3 loop spans 15 amino acids. Here the CDR3 DNA reads TGTGCCAGCAGCCCAGCGGGGGCTGGGGCCAACGTCCTGACTTTC. It specifies CASSPAGAGANVLTF.

This clone appeared a single time. The chain uses TRBV28 and TRBJ2-7; 11 bases are shared with TRBD2. The length of the CDR3 is 16 residues. Germline CDR1 MDHEN, CDR2 SYDVKM. Trimming cost V 3 bases and J 7 bases; bases outside gene matches: 11. The CDR3 DNA follows: TGTGCCAGCAGTTTCCCCACTAGCGGGAGTTCTGGTGAGCAGTACTTC. Its translation: CASSFPTSGSSGEQYF.

The chain uses TRBV29-1 and TRBJ1-6, with 10 nucleotides matching TRBD1. Germline loops: CDR1 SQVTM, CDR2 ANQGSEA. The junction had 4 bases not matched to a gene; V was cut back by 6 bases and J by 8 bases. This CDR3 comprises 13 residues. CDR3: CSVGQGEDSPLHF. The DNA of the CDR3 is TGCAGCGTCGGACAGGGGGAGGATTCACCCCTCCACTTT.

The gene calls are TRBV5-1 and TRBJ1-3; D is possibly TRBD1 (6 bases). The V and J ends lost 6 bases and 0 bases respectively, with 13 bases between them. Germline CDR1 is SGHRS and CDR2 is YFSETQ. The CDR3 spans 15 residues. The CDR3: CASKYGQTSGNTIYF. The CDR3 DNA is TGCGCCAGCAAGTACGGACAGACCTCTGGAAACACCATATATTTT.

In the case of this clone: A read error may account for a junction end that differs from germline. As DNA, the CDR3 is TGCGCCAGCAGTTTGGTGGTGAGTACAGAAGTAGGGGGCACTGAAGCTTTCTTT. Translating gives CASSLVVSTEVGGTEAFF. The V and J genes are TRBV5-1 and TRBJ1-1, with D possibly matching TRBD1 (6 bases). Germline loops: CDR1 SGHRS, CDR2 YFSETQ. The CDR3 covers 18 residues.

The chain links TRBV14 to TRBJ1-1, with TRBD1 identical over 7 bases. The CDR3 is 14 amino acids. V trimming: 3 bases; J trimming: 4 bases; junction bases outside the gene matches: 5. Germline CDR1 is SGHDN and CDR2 is FVKESK. The CDR3 spells CASSQDRQGTEAFF. In DNA, the CDR3 is TGTGCCAGCAGCCAGGACAGACAGGGCACTGAAGCTTTCTTT.

The CDR3 spells CASSAGTVPNQPQHF. DNA of the CDR3: TGTGCCAGCTCAGCCGGGACAGTTCCGAATCAGCCCCAGCATTTT. The chain employs TRBV18 and TRBJ1-5; 7 bases agree with TRBD1. V gave up 5 bases and J gave up 4 bases; unmatched junction bases: 8. The CDR3 spans 15 residues. CDR1 is KGHSH, CDR2 LQKENI, per germline.

The chain carries TRBV7-8 and TRBJ2-4; 8 bases align to TRBD2. The junction had 9 bases not matched to a gene; V was cut back by 3 bases and J by 2 bases. The CDR3 is 17 amino acids. In germline, CDR1 is SGHVS, CDR2 FQNEAQ. CDR3 residues: CASSFFGSGNTKNIQYF. CDR3 nucleotides: TGTGCCAGCAGCTTCTTTGGTAGCGGGAATACCAAAAACATTCAGTACTTC.

Relative to its sample, this clone is medium-sized (0.01 to 0.1%). V gene TRBV3-1 (or the pseudogene TRBV3-2) combines with J gene TRBJ1-1; 9 bases are a match to TRBD1. Unmatched junction bases numbered 11, after V lost 5 bases and J lost 7 bases. The CDR3 sequence is 15 residues long. Germline CDR1 LGHDT, CDR2 YNNKEL (reference sequence). The CDR3: CASSSTDRGTGEAFF. Written as DNA, the CDR3 is TGTGCCAGCAGCTCTACCGACAGGGGGACCGGTGAAGCTTTCTTT.

This clone was counted at least ten times. The rearrangement uses TRBV12-3 or TRBV12-4 and TRBJ2-7; D not resolved. V was shortened by 2 bases and J by 6 bases, with 8 bases between the two germline ends. The CDR3 is 12 amino acids. This CDR3 reads CASSLRRSEQYF. In DNA, the CDR3 is TGTGCCAGCAGTTTAAGGAGAAGCGAGCAGTACTTC.

The gene calls are TRBV10-3 and TRBJ1-4, with TRBD1 matching 9 bases. Germline CDR1 and CDR2: ENHRY and SYGVKD. This CDR3 has 13 residues. V was clipped by 2 bases and J by 8 bases; unmatched bases: 0. The CDR3 region is CAISEGQGEKLFF. The CDR3 DNA follows: TGTGCCATCAGTGAGGGACAGGGGGAAAAACTGTTTTTT.

V usage is TRBV1 and J usage is TRBJ2-3; the D call TRBD2 from the table was never checked on the DNA. TRBV1 is flagged as a pseudogene. CDR3 length: 19 amino acids. The CDR3 reads CTSSQDEGSSLPNTDTQYF. CDR3 DNA: TGCACCAGCAGCCAAGACGAGGGATCGAGTCTGCCTAACACAGATACGCAGTATTTT.

The rearrangement joins TRBV6-6 to TRBJ2-5, with TRBD1 as a possible D gene (6 bases). The ends were cut back, 5 bases at V and 2 bases at J, with 9 bases in the middle. This CDR3 comprises 13 residues. In germline, CDR1 is MNHNY, CDR2 SVGAGI (reference sequence). This chain's CDR3 is CASSPRGQETQYF. The CDR3 DNA is TGTGCCAGCAGTCCCAGGGGACAAGAGACCCAGTACTTC.

V usage is TRBV11-1 and J usage is TRBJ2-7; D ambiguous. The CDR3 spans 15 residues. The germline V gene encodes CDR1 SGHAT and CDR2 FQDESV (reference sequence). The V gene lost 4 bases and the J gene lost 2 bases, with 15 bases spanning the gap. CDR3 amino acids: CASSSIIGRTYEQYF. In DNA form, the CDR3 reads TGTGCCAGCAGCTCCATCATTGGCAGGACCTACGAGCAGTACTTC.

This clone was seen only once. The chain has TRBV3-1 (or the pseudogene TRBV3-2) and TRBJ2-7; the match to TRBD2 covers 9 bases. The CDR3 runs to 17 residues. The V gene end was trimmed by 1 base and the J gene end by 0 bases; junction bases not matched to a gene: 7. CDR1 and CDR2 (germline): LGHDT, YNNKEL (reference sequence). In DNA, the CDR3 is TGTGCCAGCAGCCAAGGCCCTAGCGGGATGGGCTCCTACGAGCAGTACTTC. Amino acids: CASSQGPSGMGSYEQYF.

V usage is TRBV5-1 and J usage is TRBJ2-6; a possible D gene is TRBD1 (5 bases). The CDR3 runs to 17 residues. Germline CDR1 reads SGHRS; CDR2 reads YFSETQ. The ends were cut back, 4 bases at V and 0 bases at J, with 14 bases in the middle. The CDR3 region has the DNA TGCGCCAGCAGCCCAGAAGGGGCTCGCTCTGGGGCCAACGTCCTGACTTTC. Its translation is CASSPEGARSGANVLTF.

The rearrangement joins TRBV29-1 to TRBJ2-7; tentative D call: TRBD1 (5 bases). The germline V and J ends were trimmed by 4 bases and 3 bases, with 7 bases remaining between them. Germline assignment: CDR1 SQVTM and CDR2 ANQGSEA. CDR3 length equals 11 residues. The CDR3 DNA sequence: TGCAGCGTTGCAGGGTTCTACGAGCAGTACTTC. This encodes CSVAGFYEQYF.

The chain has TRBV29-1 and TRBJ1-4, with no clear D. Germline CDR1 SQVTM, CDR2 ANQGSEA. V lost 5 bases to trimming and J lost 5 bases, with 12 bases between them. The CDR3 runs to 13 residues. CDR3 coding DNA: TGCAGCGTTAGTTCACAGCCGAATGAAAAACTGTTTTTT. Translated, it gives CSVSSQPNEKLFF.

The genes are TRBV29-1 and TRBJ2-2, with 12 bases that match TRBD1. This CDR3 contains 16 residues. Germline assignment: CDR1 SQVTM and CDR2 ANQGSEA. Trimming at V came to 1 base and at J to 4 bases, leaving 4 bases not matched to a gene. CDR3 region: CSVEGDRGHTTGELFF. CDR3 DNA: TGCAGCGTTGAAGGGGACAGGGGGCATACCACCGGGGAGCTGTTTTTT.

V gene TRBV3-1 (or the pseudogene TRBV3-2) combines with J gene TRBJ2-1; D not certain. Trimming removed 2 bases from V and 7 bases from J, with 9 bases in between. This CDR3 contains 13 residues. Per germline, CDR1 LGHDT and CDR2 YNNKEL (reference sequence). The CDR3 spells CASSQFLANEQFF. CDR3 DNA sequence: TGTGCCAGCAGCCAATTTTTAGCAAATGAGCAGTTCTTC.